These 15 T cell receptor beta chains share one sample of origin, sequenced in a study of blood T cell repertoires in COVID-19. Clones were read by immunoSEQ multiplex PCR, and TCRdb kept only the in-frame ones, dropping some. Of approximately 200,000 clones in the sample, 86% are singletons; the top ten hold around 9%. Sequencing used PBMCs or T cells enriched from blood (not recorded which). The source of these receptors is a woman in her twenties or thirties who had recovered from COVID-19.

The sample holds a few counts of this clone. V is TRBV7-9 and J is TRBJ2-7; 9 nucleotides line up with TRBD1. CDR3 size: 15 residues. Unmatched junction bases numbered 5, after V lost 5 bases and J lost 0 bases. Per the germline V gene, CDR1 is SEHNR and CDR2 is FQNEAQ (reference sequence). The DNA for the CDR3 is TGTGCCAGCAGCGGGGGACAGGGCAACTCCTACGAGCAGTACTTC. It codes for CASSGGQGNSYEQYF.

This clone showed up just a few times. This chain uses TRBV7-2 with TRBJ1-5; no clear D gene. Between the trimmed V and J ends, which lost 5 bases and 5 bases, there was a span of 10 bases. Germline CDR1 is SGHTA and CDR2 is FQGNSA. The CDR3 extends over 13 amino acids. In DNA, the CDR3 is TGTGCCAGCAGCGTGAACGGGGATCAGCCCCAGCATTTT. It yields the protein CASSVNGDQPQHF. The full variable domain, with the rest looked up from reference TRBV7-2 and TRBJ1-5, is GAGVSQSPSNKVTEKGKDVELRCDPISGHTALYWYRQSLGQGLEFLIYFQGNSAPDKSGLPSDRFSAERTGGSVSTLTIQRTQQEDSAVYLCASSVNGDQPQHFGDGTRLSIL.

The chain links TRBV7-9 to TRBJ1-4; perhaps TRBD1 as D (5 bases). Looked up from germline, CDR1 is SEHNR and CDR2 is FQNEAQ (reference sequence). This CDR3 is built from 14 residues. Trimming pared 1 base from V and 7 bases from J, leaving 10 bases between. The CDR3 DNA follows: TGTGCCAGCAGCTTAGTGGGGGGGATTGAAAAACTGTTTTTT. As protein: CASSLVGGIEKLFF. Full variable domain (rest looked up from reference TRBV7-9 and TRBJ1-4): DTGVSQNPRHKITKRGQNVTFRCDPISEHNRLYWYRQTLGQGPEFLTYFQNEAQLEKSRLLSDRFSAERPKGSFSTLEIQRTEQGDSAMYLCASSLVGGIEKLFFGSGTQLSVL.

The chain links TRBV28 to TRBJ2-7; 9 nucleotides agree with TRBD1. The ends lost 5 bases at V and 7 bases at J; junction bases unmatched: 9. CDR1 is MDHEN, CDR2 SYDVKM, per germline. This CDR3 region has 14 residues. CDR3 in DNA: TGTGCCAGCAGTCGAACAGGGGGCTCAGGGGAGCAGTACTTC. Translated: CASSRTGGSGEQYF.

This clone was seen more than once but under ten times. This chain connects TRBV28 to TRBJ1-2; D remains unclear. Trimming took 3 bases from V and 0 from J, leaving 8 bases between them. The CDR3 runs to 14 residues. CDR1 is MDHEN, CDR2 SYDVKM, per germline. The CDR3 reads CASSLAYTNYGYTF. The CDR3 nucleotides are TGTGCCAGCAGTTTGGCATATACTAACTATGGCTACACCTTC.

The CDR3 is CATSGTGVELFF. CDR3 bases: TGTGCCACCAGCGGGACAGGGGTTGAGCTGTTTTTT. The gene calls are TRBV24-1 and TRBJ2-2; 10 bases are shared with TRBD1. From germline, CDR1 is KGHDR and CDR2 SFDVKD. The CDR3 is made up of 12 amino acids. V trimming: 7 bases; J trimming: 11 bases; junction bases outside the gene matches: 3.

The chain is built from TRBV6-5 and TRBJ2-7; weak D call: TRBD1 (6 bases). CDR1 MNHEY and CDR2 SVGAGI come from the germline V gene. Trimming pared 6 bases from V and 3 bases from J, leaving 12 bases between. The CDR3 has 13 residues. The CDR3 is CASSPTGLYEQYF. CDR3 coding DNA: TGTGCCAGCAGCCCGACAGGTCTCTACGAGCAGTACTTC.

This clone was found a few times. The chain has TRBV29-1 and TRBJ2-7; 8 positions match TRBD1. V was clipped by 3 bases and J by 3 bases; unmatched bases: 7. In germline, CDR1 is SQVTM, CDR2 ANQGSEA. There are 14 residues in the CDR3. CDR3 residues: CSVETGAVGYEQYF. For the CDR3, the DNA is TGCAGCGTTGAGACAGGGGCGGTGGGCTACGAGCAGTACTTC.

The chain combines TRBV11-2 with TRBJ2-2; tentative D call: TRBD1 (5 bases). With 5 bases removed from V and 8 bases from J, the gap between germline ends came to 15 bases. The CDR3 extends over 14 amino acids. Germline lookup yields CDR1 SGHAT and CDR2 FQNNGV. Here the CDR3 DNA reads TGTGCCAGCAGCGCCCGGGCAGGGTCGGGGGAGCTGTTTTTT. This codes for CASSARAGSGELFF.

The V call is TRBV19, the J call TRBJ2-7, with a possible D match to TRBD2 (6 bases). In germline, CDR1 is LNHDA, CDR2 SQIVND (reference sequence). This CDR3 region has 14 residues. Trimming removed 3 bases at V and 2 bases at J, with 11 bases between. CDR3 nucleotides: TGTGCCAGTAGTATTGCGGGCGGGACCTACGAGCAGTACTTC. This gives the protein CASSIAGGTYEQYF.

The chain has TRBV5-1 and TRBJ2-3; the match to TRBD2 covers 7 bases. Germline V gene sequence: CDR1 SGHRS, CDR2 YFSETQ. Trimming took 0 bases from V and 0 from J; bases not matched to a gene: 4. The length of the CDR3 is 16 residues. The chain's CDR3 is CASSLVLAASTDTQYF. In DNA form, the CDR3 reads TGCGCCAGCAGCTTGGTGCTAGCGGCAAGCACAGATACGCAGTATTTT.

The chain joins TRBV24-1 to TRBJ2-7; the D gene is possibly TRBD2 (5 bases). The CDR3 extends over 13 amino acids. Trimming removed 9 bases from V and 3 bases from J, with 14 bases in between. Germline loops: CDR1 KGHDR, CDR2 SFDVKD. DNA for the CDR3: TGTGCCACCCACGGCGGGTCTCTCTACGAGCAGTACTTC. This codes for CATHGGSLYEQYF.

The J gene is TRBJ1-1, the V gene TRBV5-5, with D unclear. V lost 0 bases and J lost 7, with 7 bases in between. The CDR3 has 12 amino acids. Germline-derived CDR1 and CDR2 are SGHKS and YYEKEE (reference sequence). The CDR3 loop reads CASSLGEDEAFF. CDR3 nucleotides: TGTGCCAGCAGCTTGGGGGAGGATGAAGCTTTCTTT.

This chain connects TRBV28 to TRBJ2-7; maybe TRBD2 (6 bases). This CDR3 is built from 12 residues. V gave up 10 bases and J gave up 2 bases, with 12 bases separating them. Germline lookup yields CDR1 MDHEN and CDR2 SYDVKM. The CDR3 region has the DNA TGTGCCACTACGACGGGGGCCTACGAGCAGTACTTC. This translates into CATTTGAYEQYF. Drawing the rest from reference TRBV28 and TRBJ2-7, the complete variable domain is DVKVTQSSRYLVKRTGEKVFLECVQDMDHENMFWYRQDPGLGLRLIYFSYDVKMKEKGDIPEGYSVSREKKERFSLILESASTNQTSMYLCATTTGAYEQYFGPGTRLTVT.

This clone was seen only once. The genes are TRBV5-1 and TRBJ2-7; 7 nucleotides line up with TRBD2. CDR1 SGHRS and CDR2 YFSETQ come from the germline V gene. V was clipped by 0 bases and J by 1 base; unmatched bases: 7. This CDR3 is built from 16 residues. The CDR3 coding sequence is TGCGCCAGCAGCTTGGCTCTTTTCGGGGGGTCCTACGAGCAGTACTTC. This encodes CASSLALFGGSYEQYF.